This T cell receptor beta chain was sequenced for a study of OX40 agonist ivuxolimab in advanced cancers. The CDR3 consists of 15 residues. Trimming at V came to 3 bases and at J to 7 bases, leaving 9 bases not matched to a gene. Germline assignment: CDR1 KGHSH and CDR2 LQKENI. Assay used: immunoSEQ multiplex PCR; TCRdb lists only in-frame clones, some missing. The sample has roughly 41,000 clones, about 86% seen once. On this clone itself: Its antigen is unidentified.

General observations from the study: The antigens recognized by the expanded peripheral T cells, that is their antigen specificity, were not determined.

J is TRBJ2-5 and V is TRBV18; 9 positions agree with TRBD1. This sequence originates from an adult with an advanced solid tumor such as melanoma, head and neck, liver or kidney cancer. The sequencing here drew on CD4+ or CD8+ T cells sorted from blood, taken in a trial of the OX40 agonist ivuxolimab. DNA for the CDR3: TGTGCCAGCTCACCTTCTGTACAGGGGGCGAGGACCCAGTACTTC. Protein product: CASSPSVQGARTQYF. The variable domain in full, with the rest retrieved from reference TRBV18 and TRBJ2-5, is NAGVMQNPRHLVRRRGQEARLRCSPMKGHSHVYWYRQLPEEGLKFMVYLQKENIIDESGMPKERFSAEFPKEGPSILRIQQVVRGDSAAYFCASSPSVQGARTQYFGPGTRLLVL.